Detailed here is one TCR beta chain. The data stem from a study of CD8 T cells in Susac syndrome. The wider study: Patients with Susac syndrome had blood drawn and were at that point therapy-naive, on corticosteroids, or on intravenous immunoglobulin alone.

Germline CDR1 SNHLY, CDR2 FYNNEI. V gave up 7 bases and J gave up 3 bases, with 10 bases separating them. The length of the CDR3 is 13 residues. An input of about 0.45 to 1 ug of RNA was subjected to reverse transcription using random hexamers. MiXCR, run by TCRdb on the immunoSEQ multiplex PCR reads, gives a single entry per CDR3 protein. Of over 70,000 distinct CDR3 sequences in the sample, 95% to 96% were seen once. Both CD4+ and CD8+ T cells were negatively isolated, and TEMRA cells underwent FACS enrichment. The chain links TRBV2 to TRBJ2-1; D may match TRBD1 or TRBD2 (6 bases each). The sample comprised CD8+ T cells from PBMCs. The sequence was collected from a human donor with Susac syndrome. CDR3 region: CASIGGFYNEQFF. As DNA, the CDR3 is TGTGCCAGCATAGGGGGGTTCTACAATGAGCAGTTCTTC.